Listed here are 20 T cell receptor beta chains from one sample, sequenced in a study of blood T cell repertoires in COVID-19. Sequencing was performed with immunoSEQ multiplex PCR; in TCRdb, only in-frame clones are kept and a portion is missing. Among 130,000 to 150,000 clones, approximately 90% were seen once, and the ten largest hold 1% to 1.5%. Sample: PBMCs or T cells enriched from blood (not recorded which). These receptors were obtained from a woman in her 30s with acute COVID-19.

This chain uses TRBV18 with TRBJ2-5; D is possibly TRBD1 (5 bases). The V gene lost 3 bases and the J gene lost 1 base, with 9 bases spanning the gap. The CDR3 extends over 14 amino acids. Germline CDR1 and CDR2: KGHSH and LQKENI. Here the CDR3 DNA reads TGTGCCAGCTCACCGATGACAGCCCAAGAGACCCAGTACTTC. This gives the protein CASSPMTAQETQYF.

This chain links TRBV28 with TRBJ1-1, with D perhaps matching TRBD1 (5 bases). The CDR3 is made up of 15 amino acids. Germline V gene data show CDR1 as MDHEN and CDR2 as SYDVKM. The V end was cut by 5 bases, the J end by 5 bases, with 18 bases between. The chain's CDR3 is CASSEPEGRWTEAFF. DNA for the CDR3: TGTGCCAGCAGTGAACCCGAGGGGAGGTGGACTGAAGCTTTCTTT.

CDR3 nucleotides: TGTGCCAGCAGCTTAGCGGTGATCGGGATGAACACTGAAGCTTTCTTT. It specifies CASSLAVIGMNTEAFF. The rearrangement links TRBV7-9 to TRBJ1-1; D gene uncertain. The CDR3 runs to 16 residues. CDR1 and CDR2 from the germline V gene are SEHNR and FQNEAQ (reference sequence). V was trimmed by 0 bases and J by 0 bases, leaving 11 bases between them.

The CDR3 DNA reads as TGTGCCAGCAGCTCGGGACAGGGCGGGCTCGGCGAGCAGTACTTC. As protein: CASSSGQGGLGEQYF. The rearrangement joins TRBV3-1 (or the pseudogene TRBV3-2) to TRBJ2-7, with 9 bases lining up with TRBD1. This CDR3 spans 15 amino acids. The ends lost 5 bases at V and 6 bases at J; junction bases unmatched: 11. Per the germline V gene, CDR1 is LGHDT and CDR2 is YNNKEL (reference sequence).

The chain couples TRBV5-1 to TRBJ2-7, with 8 bases fitting TRBD2. The CDR3 is 14 residues long. Germline V gene data show CDR1 as SGHRS and CDR2 as YFSETQ. V trimming: 4 bases; J trimming: 3 bases; junction bases outside the gene matches: 6. CDR3 DNA: TGCGCCAGCAGCCTGGCGGGGGGCTTCTACGAGCAGTACTTC. Protein product: CASSLAGGFYEQYF. The full variable domain, completed using reference TRBV5-1 and TRBJ2-7, is KAGVTQTPRYLIKTRGQQVTLSCSPISGHRSVSWYQQTPGQGLQFLFEYFSETQRNKGNFPGRFSGRQFSNSRSEMNVSTLELGDSALYLCASSLAGGFYEQYFGPGTRLTVT.

V and J are TRBV5-1 and TRBJ2-5; D is undetermined. V lost 0 bases, J lost 2 bases, and 11 bases lay in between. Germline V gene data show CDR1 as SGHRS and CDR2 as YFSETQ. CDR3 length equals 15 residues. Here the CDR3 reads CASSLAGQDQETQYF. The CDR3 bases are TGCGCCAGCAGCTTGGCTGGGCAGGATCAAGAGACCCAGTACTTC.

The chain employs TRBV7-2 and TRBJ2-7; tentatively, D is TRBD2 (5 bases). V was trimmed by 5 bases and J by 0 bases, leaving 14 bases between them. The CDR3 has 15 residues. CDR1 and CDR2 from the germline V gene are SGHTA and FQGNSA. The CDR3 sequence is CASSPVLASSYEQYF. In nucleotides, the CDR3 is TGTGCCAGCAGCCCAGTCCTAGCAAGCTCCTACGAGCAGTACTTC. Based on the CDR3 plus reference TRBV7-2 and TRBJ2-7, the full variable domain is GAGVSQSPSNKVTEKGKDVELRCDPISGHTALYWYRQSLGQGLEFLIYFQGNSAPDKSGLPSDRFSAERTGGSVSTLTIQRTQQEDSAVYLCASSPVLASSYEQYFGPGTRLTVT.

This clone has a single count. The chain carries TRBV7-2 and TRBJ2-7; TRBD2 aligns across 12 bases. The J segment lost 4 bases and the V segment lost 3 bases, leaving 7 bases of the junction unmatched. Germline V gives CDR1 SGHTA, CDR2 FQGNSA. There are 16 residues in the CDR3. CDR3 residues: CASSFLLGTSGYEQYF. Written as DNA, the CDR3 is TGTGCCAGCAGCTTCCTCCTCGGGACTAGCGGGTACGAGCAGTACTTC.

This rearrangement joins TRBV19 to TRBJ2-5; no clear D. The CDR3 is made up of 13 amino acids. Trimming removed 1 base at V and 1 base at J, with 4 bases between. Looked up from germline, CDR1 is LNHDA and CDR2 is SQIVND (reference sequence). CDR3: CASSIVSQETQYF. CDR3 nucleotides: TGTGCCAGTAGTATAGTTAGCCAAGAGACCCAGTACTTC.

This clone has a single count. The chain uses TRBV6-2 or TRBV6-3 and TRBJ1-5, with 9 bases identical to TRBD1. CDR3 length: 14 residues. Germline CDR1 and CDR2: MNHEY and SVGEGT. The trim removed 2 bases at V and 6 bases at J, leaving 2 bases unmatched. CDR3 sequence reads: CASSYGTGIQPQHF. Here the CDR3 DNA reads TGTGCCAGCAGTTACGGGACAGGGATTCAGCCCCAGCATTTT.

A single count supports this clone. This chain uses TRBV30 with TRBJ2-3, with a tentative D call TRBD2 (6 bases). Germline CDR1 and CDR2: GTSNPN and SVGIG (reference sequence). CDR3 length: 14 residues. The V end was cut by 6 bases, the J end by 5 bases, with 18 bases between. CDR3 nucleotide sequence: TGTGCCTGTCGAACACGGGAGAGTAAAGATACGCAGTATTTT. As protein: CACRTRESKDTQYF.

This rearrangement joins TRBV6-2 or TRBV6-3 to TRBJ2-7, with 7 bases aligning to TRBD1. The ends lost 5 bases at V and 2 bases at J; junction bases unmatched: 6. The CDR3 loop spans 14 amino acids. The germline V gene has CDR1 MNHEY and CDR2 SVGEGT. The CDR3 spells CASSARQGTYEQYF. The CDR3, as DNA: TGTGCCAGCAGTGCAAGACAGGGTACCTACGAGCAGTACTTC.

This chain joins TRBV12-3 or TRBV12-4 and TRBJ1-2, with a possible D match to TRBD1 (6 bases). V shed 6 bases and J shed 5 bases, with 10 bases lying between them. The CDR3 has 12 amino acids. The CDR3 is CASSRTDYGYTF. Written as DNA, the CDR3 is TGTGCCAGCAGCAGGACAGATTATGGCTACACCTTC.

This sequence joins TRBV19 and TRBJ2-7; D gene uncertain. V lost 8 bases and J 0 bases, leaving 14 bases between the germline ends. Per the germline V gene, CDR1 is LNHDA and CDR2 is SQIVND (reference sequence). The length of the CDR3 is 14 residues. In DNA form, the CDR3 reads TGTGCCAGTGGGTCTGGCGGAGACTCCTACGAGCAGTACTTC. It is translated as CASGSGGDSYEQYF.

CDR3 DNA sequence: TGTGCCAGCAGCTTTGGTGGGAGCAGGACAGATACGCAGTATTTT. Translating it yields CASSFGGSRTDTQYF. The rearrangement links TRBV7-3 to TRBJ2-3; TRBD2 is a possible D gene (5 bases). Trimming shortened V by 3 bases and J by 3 bases, and 13 bases separated the two germline ends. The CDR3 consists of 15 residues. Germline loops: CDR1 SGHTA, CDR2 FQGTGA.

CDR3 in amino acids: CASRRLAEQFF. In DNA form, the CDR3 reads TGTGCCAGCAGAAGACTAGCGGAGCAGTTCTTC. The rearrangement links TRBV28 to TRBJ2-1, with 8 nucleotides matching TRBD2. Losses at the gene ends were 6 bases for V and 10 bases for J; bases not matched to a gene: 2. Germline CDR1 and CDR2: MDHEN and SYDVKM. The CDR3 extends over 11 amino acids.

This clone is judged medium-sized (0.01 to 0.1%). J is TRBJ2-7 and V is TRBV28; perhaps TRBD2 as D (5 bases). CDR3 length: 14 amino acids. Germline V CDR1 and CDR2: MDHEN, SYDVKM. Deletions cut 6 bases from V and 5 bases from J, with 17 bases between. CDR3 nucleotides: TGTGCCAGCAGCCCCCCCGGGGAATCCAACGAGCAGTACTTC. This sequence encodes CASSPPGESNEQYF.

The chain joins TRBV7-2 to TRBJ2-1, with TRBD2 matching over 11 bases. With 5 bases clipped from V and 9 bases from J, the junction kept 9 bases outside the gene matches. CDR1 is SGHTA, CDR2 FQGNSA, per germline. CDR3 length: 15 amino acids. The CDR3 here is CASSTIAGGYGEQFF. Here the CDR3 DNA reads TGTGCCAGCAGCACTATAGCGGGAGGGTACGGTGAGCAGTTCTTC.

J is TRBJ2-7 and V is TRBV19; 8 nucleotides align to TRBD1. With V trimmed by 3 bases and J by 3 bases, 7 bases remained unmatched. CDR3 length equals 15 residues. Per the germline V gene, CDR1 is LNHDA and CDR2 is SQIVND (reference sequence). CDR3 sequence: CASSIGGTGSYEQYF. The CDR3 DNA follows: TGTGCCAGTAGTATCGGCGGGACAGGCAGCTACGAGCAGTACTTC. The entire variable domain, with the rest obtained from reference TRBV19 and TRBJ2-7, is as follows: DGGITQSPKYLFRKEGQNVTLSCEQNLNHDAMYWYRQDPGQGLRLIYYSQIVNDFQKGDIAEGYSVSREKKESFPLTVTSAQKNPTAFYLCASSIGGTGSYEQYFGPGTRLTVT.

The chain is built from TRBV29-1 and TRBJ1-2; tentatively, D is TRBD1 (5 bases). This CDR3 has 18 residues. V gave up 1 base and J gave up 1 base, with 22 bases separating them. Germline lookup yields CDR1 SQVTM and CDR2 ANQGSEA. CDR3 nucleotide sequence: TGCAGCGTTGAAGCGGGGGACCTTCCTACCGCCTTTAACTATGGCTACACCTTC. Translated, it gives CSVEAGDLPTAFNYGYTF.